This record covers a single T cell receptor (beta chain). PCR primers comprised 60 Vbeta and 13 Jbeta primers. Method: immunoSEQ multiplex PCR; TCRdb's copy keeps in-frame clones and lacks some. Here the sample spans over 75,000 clones, under 85% being singletons. This specimen belongs to a study of cytomegalovirus exposure and HLA in healthy donors. The CDR3 contains 14 residues. Trimming removed 3 bases at V and 3 bases at J, with 12 bases between. Germline V gene sequence: CDR1 KGHSH, CDR2 LQKENI. The sample was PBMCs. This clonotype was obtained from a man aged 50-59 years in good health and CMV-seropositive. The chain joins TRBV18 to TRBJ2-7; D is perhaps TRBD1 (5 bases). CDR3 region: CASSPSPTDYEQYF. The CDR3 DNA reads as TGTGCCAGCTCACCTTCTCCGACAGACTACGAGCAGTACTTC.